The 27 T cell receptor beta chains reported below all come from one sample, sequenced in a study of cytomegalovirus exposure and HLA in healthy donors. Amplification used 60 Vbeta primers and 13 Jbeta primers. Clones were sequenced by immunoSEQ multiplex PCR, and TCRdb holds only the in-frame ones, with some missing. In the table there are some 240,000 clones, around 73% of which are singletons. Material for sequencing was PBMCs. The receptors stem from a male donor in good health and CMV-seronegative.

The chain is built from TRBV11-2 and TRBJ1-2, with 7 bases fitting TRBD1. The J segment lost 8 bases and the V segment lost 0 bases, leaving 3 bases of the junction unmatched. CDR1 SGHAT and CDR2 FQNNGV come from the germline V gene. CDR3 size: 13 residues. This chain's CDR3 is CASSLDYRGGYTF. The CDR3 DNA reads TGTGCCAGCAGCTTAGACTACAGGGGCGGCTACACCTTC.

This clone turned up a few times. V gene TRBV4-1 combines with J gene TRBJ1-4, with 7 bases aligning to TRBD1. Germline V gene sequence: CDR1 MGHRA, CDR2 YSYEKL. There are 17 residues in the CDR3. V lost 2 bases, J lost 4 bases, and 10 bases stayed unmatched. The CDR3 protein is CASSQSFGTALNEKLFF. The CDR3 DNA reads as TGCGCCAGCAGCCAATCTTTCGGGACAGCGCTTAATGAAAAACTGTTTTTT.

This chain joins TRBV6-4 and TRBJ2-7; 10 positions match TRBD2. Trimming cost V 6 bases and J 7 bases; bases outside gene matches: 12. There are 15 residues in the CDR3. Per the germline V gene, CDR1 is MRHNA and CDR2 is SNTAGT. CDR3 in amino acids: CASSPWASGSREQYF. The CDR3 bases are TGTGCCAGCAGCCCTTGGGCTAGCGGGAGTAGAGAGCAGTACTTC.

This clone has only a few counts. J is TRBJ1-1 and V is TRBV7-9; possible D gene TRBD1, 6 bases. CDR3 length: 14 amino acids. The V end was cut by 5 bases, the J end by 2 bases, with 12 bases between. Looked up from germline, CDR1 is SEHNR and CDR2 is FQNEAQ (reference sequence). CDR3 nucleotides: TGTGCCAGCAGCCCGTCAGGGGCTAACACTGAAGCTTTCTTT. Protein product: CASSPSGANTEAFF.

The rearrangement links TRBV18 to TRBJ2-6, with 7 bases fitting TRBD1. The V and J ends lost 2 bases and 0 bases, in that order; junction bases with no gene match: 4. The length of the CDR3 is 17 residues. The germline CDR1 and CDR2 sequences are KGHSH and LQKENI. The chain's CDR3 is CASSPRGPSSGANVLTF. The CDR3 nucleotides are TGTGCCAGCTCACCAAGGGGGCCATCCTCTGGGGCCAACGTCCTGACTTTC.

This clone has just one count. The CDR3 reads CSVSSGQGTNQPQHF. The CDR3, as DNA: TGCAGCGTTAGCTCAGGACAGGGAACAAATCAGCCCCAGCATTTT. The V gene is TRBV29-1, the J gene TRBJ1-5; 8 bases line up with TRBD1. This CDR3 contains 15 residues. The V gene end was trimmed by 5 bases and the J gene end by 4 bases; junction bases not matched to a gene: 10. Germline V gives CDR1 SQVTM, CDR2 ANQGSEA.

This chain uses TRBV10-1 with TRBJ2-1; D is perhaps TRBD2 (6 bases). In germline, CDR1 is WNHNN, CDR2 SYGVQD (reference sequence). This CDR3 has 16 amino acids. Trimming shortened V by 3 bases and J by 1 base, and 13 bases separated the two germline ends. In DNA, the CDR3 is TGCGCCAGCAGTGATCGGGGCAGCGGGTCCTACAATGAGCAGTTCTTC. This sequence encodes CASSDRGSGSYNEQFF.

This chain joins TRBV30 and TRBJ2-3, with a possible D match to TRBD1 (6 bases). CDR1 GTSNPN and CDR2 SVGIG come from the germline V gene (reference sequence). The CDR3 is made up of 15 amino acids. For the CDR3, the DNA is TGTGCGTTCGCAGGGGCAGGGGCTAGCACAGATACGCAGTATTTT. Translating gives CAFAGAGASTDTQYF.

The chain is built from TRBV28 and TRBJ2-5; no reliable D call. Germline-derived CDR1 and CDR2 are MDHEN and SYDVKM. The V and J ends lost 8 bases and 5 bases respectively, with 18 bases between them. This CDR3 spans 14 amino acids. This CDR3 reads CASGPSGFRETQYF. The CDR3 DNA follows: TGTGCCAGCGGCCCCTCCGGGTTCCGGGAGACCCAGTACTTC.

V and J are TRBV5-4 and TRBJ1-1, with D perhaps TRBD1 (5 bases). The CDR3 extends over 14 amino acids. The V and J ends lost 3 bases and 1 base respectively, with 10 bases between them. Per germline, CDR1 SGHNT and CDR2 YYREEE (reference sequence). The DNA for the CDR3 is TGTGCCAGCAGCTGGACAATTGGGAACACTGAAGCTTTCTTT. Translation gives CASSWTIGNTEAFF.

DNA for the CDR3: TGTGCCAGCAAAGTCAGCGCTTACGAGCAGTACTTC. This gives the protein CASKVSAYEQYF. The genes are TRBV2 and TRBJ2-5; D is ambiguous. The end of the DNA aligns better with TRBJ2-7, so the J call may be wrong. Germline V lookup: CDR1 SNHLY, CDR2 FYNNEI. The CDR3 is 12 residues long.

J is TRBJ2-5 and V is TRBV9; 8 nucleotides agree with TRBD2. The CDR3 covers 15 residues. CDR1 is SGDLS, CDR2 YYNGEE, per germline. V lost 1 base, J lost 4 bases, and 6 bases stayed unmatched. The CDR3 nucleotides read TGTGCCAGCAGCGTATGGTACGGGGGGGGAGAGACCCAGTACTTC. This gives the protein CASSVWYGGGETQYF.

This clone came up once. The V call is TRBV5-1, the J call TRBJ2-1; no firm D call. This CDR3 is built from 15 residues. Germline V gene sequence: CDR1 SGHRS, CDR2 YFSETQ. Trimming took 4 bases from V and 2 from J, leaving 13 bases between them. The DNA for the CDR3 is TGCGCCAGCAGCGCAGTCCGTTCCGCCTACAATGAGCAGTTCTTC. This encodes CASSAVRSAYNEQFF. Complete variable domain (other parts from reference TRBV5-1 and TRBJ2-1): KAGVTQTPRYLIKTRGQQVTLSCSPISGHRSVSWYQQTPGQGLQFLFEYFSETQRNKGNFPGRFSGRQFSNSRSEMNVSTLELGDSALYLCASSAVRSAYNEQFFGPGTRLTVL.

The chain is built from TRBV27 and TRBJ1-4; TRBD1 aligns across 9 bases. Looked up from germline, CDR1 is MNHEY and CDR2 is SMNVEV (reference sequence). The trim removed 5 bases at V and 3 bases at J, leaving 4 bases unmatched. The CDR3 contains 15 residues. Here the CDR3 reads CASSPDRGANEKLFF. The CDR3 DNA reads TGTGCCAGCAGTCCAGACAGGGGGGCTAATGAAAAACTGTTTTTT.

V and J are TRBV5-6 and TRBJ1-3; 7 nucleotides align to TRBD1. The length of the CDR3 is 17 residues. Germline CDR1 is SGHDT and CDR2 is YYEEEE. Trimming at V came to 5 bases and at J to 4 bases, leaving 15 bases not matched to a gene. The CDR3 bases are TGTGCCAGCAGTCCTACCTTAACAGGGGTAGCCGGAAACACCATATATTTT. As protein: CASSPTLTGVAGNTIYF.

As regards this clone: The junction shows a germline mismatch at one end, possibly a read error. The chain combines TRBV7-9 with TRBJ1-2; a possible D gene is TRBD1 (5 bases). Germline V gene lookup returns CDR1 SEHNR and CDR2 FQNEAQ (reference sequence). CDR3 length: 15 residues. The CDR3 reads CSSSLALLQADGYTF. The CDR3 nucleotides are TGTTCCAGCAGCTTAGCGCTATTACAGGCTGACGGCTACACCTTC.

The chain couples TRBV19 to TRBJ1-4; D unresolved. The germline V gene has CDR1 LNHDA and CDR2 SQIVND (reference sequence). Trimming shortened V by 3 bases and J by 3 bases, and 14 bases separated the two germline ends. The CDR3 loop spans 16 amino acids. CDR3 residues: CASSMGLGVANEKLFF. Written as DNA, the CDR3 is TGTGCCAGTAGTATGGGCCTGGGAGTGGCTAATGAAAAACTGTTTTTT.

This chain joins TRBV11-2 and TRBJ2-1; TRBD2 is a possible D gene (5 bases). This CDR3 comprises 13 residues. The V gene lost 0 bases and the J gene lost 9 bases, with 9 bases spanning the gap. Germline V gene sequence: CDR1 SGHAT, CDR2 FQNNGV. This CDR3 is CASSLDRAGEQFF. CDR3 bases: TGTGCCAGCAGCTTAGATCGTGCGGGTGAGCAGTTCTTC. The full variable domain, its missing parts supplied by reference TRBV11-2 and TRBJ2-1, is EAGVAQSPRYKIIEKRQSVAFWCNPISGHATLYWYQQILGQGPKLLIQFQNNGVVDDSQLPKDRFSAERLKGVDSTLKIQPAKLEDSAVYLCASSLDRAGEQFFGPGTRLTVL.

The CDR3 DNA reads as TGTGCCAGCAGCTTAGCCCCAACTAGCGGGAGAGATACGCAGTATTTT. Protein sequence: CASSLAPTSGRDTQYF. The V gene is TRBV7-3, the J gene TRBJ2-3; 11 positions match TRBD2. The CDR3 runs 16 residues. Per germline, CDR1 SGHTA and CDR2 FQGTGA. Trimming removed 2 bases from V and 5 bases from J; junction bases left unmatched: 6.

This clone came up once. The V gene is TRBV7-3, the J gene TRBJ2-1; TRBD2 matches 7 bases. The V gene end was trimmed by 4 bases and the J gene end by 4 bases; junction bases not matched to a gene: 10. Germline V CDR1 and CDR2: SGHTA, FQGTGA. This CDR3 comprises 16 residues. Here the CDR3 DNA reads TGTGCCAGCAGCTCCGGTGAGGCGGGGGATTACAATGAGCAGTTCTTC. Its translation is CASSSGEAGDYNEQFF.

The chain recombines TRBV5-1 with TRBJ2-2; weak D call: TRBD1 (6 bases). This CDR3 contains 16 residues. V was trimmed by 6 bases and J by 3 bases, leaving 18 bases between them. The germline V gene has CDR1 SGHRS and CDR2 YFSETQ. CDR3 amino acids: CASTPAPGADTGELFF. CDR3 bases: TGCGCCAGCACCCCGGCTCCAGGGGCCGACACCGGGGAGCTGTTTTTT.

The rearrangement uses TRBV5-6 and TRBJ2-7; 7 bases are a match to TRBD2. This CDR3 comprises 15 residues. CDR1 and CDR2 from the germline V gene are SGHDT and YYEEEE. Unmatched junction bases numbered 13, after V lost 5 bases and J lost 5 bases. CDR3 sequence (DNA): TGTGCCAGCAGTCTGACCGGGACTACGTTTGACGAGCAGTACTTC. It codes for CASSLTGTTFDEQYF.

This rearrangement joins TRBV30 to TRBJ2-1, with D tentatively TRBD2 (6 bases). V lost 0 bases, J lost 6 bases, and 9 bases lay in between. Germline CDR1 reads GTSNPN; CDR2 reads SVGIG (reference sequence). The length of the CDR3 is 13 residues. CDR3 bases: TGTGCCTGGAGTGTTGGAGGGGTCAATGAGCAGTTCTTC. This sequence encodes CAWSVGGVNEQFF.

This chain connects TRBV27 to TRBJ2-6; no firm D call. Germline V gene sequence: CDR1 MNHEY, CDR2 SMNVEV (reference sequence). CDR3 size: 16 residues. V was shortened by 0 bases and J by 2 bases, with 8 bases between the two germline ends. The CDR3 reads CASSLSSQTGANVLTF. CDR3 bases: TGTGCCAGCAGTTTATCGTCCCAGACTGGGGCCAACGTCCTGACTTTC.

This sequence joins TRBV5-4 and TRBJ2-1, with D possibly TRBD1 on 5 matching bases. V was cut by 4 bases and J by 7 bases, with 18 bases left in between. The CDR3 sequence is 15 residues long. Germline assignment: CDR1 SGHNT and CDR2 YYREEE (reference sequence). As DNA, the CDR3 is TGTGCCAGCAGCCCCTCCCTCCAATACAGGAATGAGCAGTTCTTC. As protein: CASSPSLQYRNEQFF.

The chain is built from TRBV5-8 and TRBJ2-2; no clear D gene. The ends were cut back, 5 bases at V and 6 bases at J, with 5 bases in the middle. There are 11 residues in the CDR3. The germline V gene encodes CDR1 SGHTS and CDR2 YDEGEE. The CDR3 DNA reads as TGTGCCAGCAGTATCGCCGGGGAGCTGTTTTTT. It translates to CASSIAGELFF.

The V and J genes are TRBV5-4 and TRBJ1-6; D remains ambiguous. The CDR3 spans 15 residues. V gave up 3 bases and J gave up 0 bases, with 7 bases separating them. Germline assignment: CDR1 SGHNT and CDR2 YYREEE (reference sequence). This chain's CDR3 is CASSYGSSYNSPLHF. For the CDR3, the DNA is TGTGCCAGCAGCTATGGGAGCTCCTATAATTCACCCCTCCACTTT.